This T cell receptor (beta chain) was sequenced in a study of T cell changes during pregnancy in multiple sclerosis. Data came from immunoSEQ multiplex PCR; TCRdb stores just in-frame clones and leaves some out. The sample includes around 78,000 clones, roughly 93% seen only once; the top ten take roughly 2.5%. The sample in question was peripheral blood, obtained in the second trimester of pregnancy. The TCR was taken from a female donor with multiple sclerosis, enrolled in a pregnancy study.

CDR3 sequence reads: CASRPDRVLTYEQYF. In nucleotides, the CDR3 is TGTGCCAGCAGACCCGACAGGGTTTTAACCTACGAGCAGTACTTC. The V call is TRBV6-5, the J call TRBJ2-7; 7 nucleotides match TRBD1. The CDR3 loop spans 15 amino acids. The V gene's germline CDR1 is MNHEY and CDR2 SVGAGI. V shed 6 bases, J shed 2 bases, and the junction held 10 bases outside the gene matches.